This is a list of T cell receptor beta chains from one sample in a study of Ad26.COV2.S vaccination and SARS-CoV-2 variants. TCRdb keeps only in-frame clones here, not all; method: immunoSEQ multiplex PCR. The sample includes 440,000 or so clones, less than 95% of them seen just once. The sample was peripheral blood, taken in a trial of Ad26.COV2.S vaccine versus placebo. Every receptor here comes from a person aged 18-60 years who received the Ad26.COV2.S COVID-19 vaccine or a placebo. CDR3s leave out the opening cysteine and the closing phenylalanine or tryptophan.

J gene	V gene	CDR3 protein
TRBJ2-5	TRBV15	ATSRGQGALGETQY
TRBJ1-6	TRBV20-1	SARRSPLH
TRBJ1-2	TRBV28	ASRGQGDDYGYT
TRBJ2-3	TRBV27	ASSVGNTQY
TRBJ1-5	TRBV9	ASSVDGQPNQPQH
TRBJ2-2	TRBV11-2	ASSPSGEAIGELF
TRBJ2-3	TRBV24-1	ATSDSGRGFSTDTQY
TRBJ2-5	TRBV19	ASSTTGVRETQY
TRBJ1-5	TRBV27	ASSLRGSRQPQH
TRBJ1-3	TRBV4-2	ASSQDPQGSGNTIY
TRBJ2-7	TRBV2	ASSERTNGITPKYEQY
TRBJ2-5	TRBV5-1	ASSLETRRQETQY
TRBJ1-1	TRBV5-4	ASSRDRGSTEAF
TRBJ2-1	TRBV4-3	ASSQDAGGHNEQF
TRBJ2-2	TRBV7-9	ASRGLAGSGELF
TRBJ2-7	TRBV29-1	SVATSGFSYEQY
TRBJ1-2	TRBV5-4	ASSLEGNYGYT
TRBJ2-3	TRBV7-9	ASSGGLVSDTQY
TRBJ1-2	TRBV4-1	ASSQAGQGRTYGYT
TRBJ2-7	TRBV28	ASSLNYEQY
TRBJ1-5	TRBV9	ASSVVVLARGNQPQH
TRBJ2-7	TRBV3-1/TRBV3-2	ASSQERASGNYEQY
TRBJ2-7	TRBV6-1	ASSEIWDNEQY
TRBJ1-4	TRBV9	ASSTYRGEKLF
TRBJ2-7	TRBV13	ASSSSDRAKQY
TRBJ2-5	TRBV5-4	ASSKLAGDGETQY
TRBJ2-5	TRBV13	ASSLDRGRVETQY
TRBJ2-1	TRBV7-9	ASSSPGLANEQF
TRBJ1-3	TRBV11-2	ASSLGGQGGNTIY
TRBJ2-7	TRBV5-4	ASSRGYEQY
TRBJ2-1	TRBV15	ATSSLQGGTAYNEQF
TRBJ2-3	TRBV30	AWRLAGGPGADTQY
TRBJ1-4	TRBV6-6	ASSYGGTSEKLF
TRBJ2-1	TRBV4-3	ASSQDGRGSYNEQF